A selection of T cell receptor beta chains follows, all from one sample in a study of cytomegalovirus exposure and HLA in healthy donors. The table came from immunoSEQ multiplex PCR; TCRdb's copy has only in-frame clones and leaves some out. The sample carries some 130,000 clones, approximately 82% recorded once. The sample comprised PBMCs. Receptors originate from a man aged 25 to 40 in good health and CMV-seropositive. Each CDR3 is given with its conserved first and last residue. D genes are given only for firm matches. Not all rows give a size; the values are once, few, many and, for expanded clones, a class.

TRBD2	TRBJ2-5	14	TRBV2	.	CASSVAGGLGTQYF	TGTGCCAGCAGTGTGGCGGGGGGGCTGGGGACCCAGTACTTC
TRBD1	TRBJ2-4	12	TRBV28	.	CASSRTGNIQYF	TGTGCCAGCAGCCGGACAGGAAACATTCAGTACTTC
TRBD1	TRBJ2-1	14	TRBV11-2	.	CASSPRGLYNEQFF	TGTGCCAGCAGCCCGAGGGGGCTCTACAATGAGCAGTTCTTC
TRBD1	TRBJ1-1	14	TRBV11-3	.	CASSLGTGVTEAFF	TGTGCCAGCAGCTTGGGGACAGGAGTCACTGAAGCTTTCTTT
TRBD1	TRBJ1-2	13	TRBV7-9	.	CASSGTGGSHYTF	TGTGCCAGCAGCGGAACAGGGGGAAGTCACTACACCTTC
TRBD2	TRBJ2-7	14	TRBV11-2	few	CASSLGPGGGEQYF	TGTGCCAGCAGCTTAGGACCGGGGGGGGGCGAGCAGTACTTC
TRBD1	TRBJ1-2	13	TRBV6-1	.	CASMTGTGYGYTF	TGTGCCAGCATGACCGGGACAGGCTATGGCTACACCTTC
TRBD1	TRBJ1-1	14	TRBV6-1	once	CASSGQGLNTEAFF	TGTGCCAGCAGTGGACAGGGACTGAACACTGAAGCTTTCTTT
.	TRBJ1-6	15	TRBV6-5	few	CASRLPDRTDSPLHF	TGTGCCAGCAGACTCCCCGACAGGACCGATTCACCCCTCCACTTT
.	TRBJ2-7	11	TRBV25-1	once	CASLGSGEQYF	TGTGCCAGCCTTGGGAGTGGCGAGCAGTACTTC
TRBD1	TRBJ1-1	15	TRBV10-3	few	CAISASLRGETEAFF	TGTGCCATCAGTGCTTCGCTCAGGGGGGAAACTGAAGCTTTCTTT
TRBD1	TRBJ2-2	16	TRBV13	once	CASSYPDRGNTGELFF	TGTGCCAGCAGTTACCCAGACAGGGGTAACACCGGGGAGCTGTTTTTT
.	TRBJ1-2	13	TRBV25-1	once	CASSEVLGWGYTF	TGTGCCAGCAGTGAAGTCCTCGGGTGGGGCTACACCTTC
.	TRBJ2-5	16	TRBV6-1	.	CASSEDRAGLGETQYF	TGTGCCAGCAGTGAAGATAGGGCAGGGCTTGGAGAGACCCAGTACTTC
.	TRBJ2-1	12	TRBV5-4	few	CASSLDQNEQFF	TGTGCCAGCAGCTTGGACCAGAATGAGCAGTTCTTC
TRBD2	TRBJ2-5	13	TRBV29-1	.	CSAGTSGRETQYF	TGCAGCGCCGGGACTAGCGGGAGGGAGACCCAGTACTTC
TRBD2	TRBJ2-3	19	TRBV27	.	CASLSFTAGGPLGKDTQYF	TGTGCCAGCCTCAGCTTCACGGCGGGAGGGCCGCTGGGTAAAGATACGCAGTATTTT
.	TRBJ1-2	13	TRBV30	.	CAWSVQRYYGYTF	TGTGCCTGGAGTGTACAGAGATACTATGGCTACACCTTC
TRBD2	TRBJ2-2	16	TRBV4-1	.	CASSQEGSGSPGELFF	TGCGCCAGCAGCCAAGAGGGAAGCGGGAGCCCCGGGGAGCTGTTTTTT
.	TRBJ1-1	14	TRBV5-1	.	CASSLSSGNTEAFF	TGCGCCAGCAGCTTGTCCTCGGGGAACACTGAAGCTTTCTTT
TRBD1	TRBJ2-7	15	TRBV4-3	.	CASSQDGVGQYEQYF	TGCGCCAGCAGCCAAGATGGGGTGGGACAGTACGAGCAGTACTTC
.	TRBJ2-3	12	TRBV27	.	CASSIQGDTQYF	TGTGCCAGCAGTATCCAGGGGGATACGCAGTATTTT
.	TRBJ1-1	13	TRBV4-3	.	CASSRLVNTEAFF	TGCGCCAGCAGCCGACTGGTGAACACTGAAGCTTTCTTT
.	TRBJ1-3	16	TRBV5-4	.	CASSSQVGFSGNTIYF	TGTGCCAGCAGCTCACAGGTCGGGTTCTCTGGAAACACCATATATTTT
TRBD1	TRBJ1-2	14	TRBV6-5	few	CASSSWTGENGYTF	TGTGCCAGCAGTAGTTGGACAGGGGAGAATGGCTACACCTTC
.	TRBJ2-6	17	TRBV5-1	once	CASSLVGGAGGANVLTF	TGCGCCAGCAGCTTGGTGGGTGGGGCCGGTGGGGCCAACGTCCTGACTTTC
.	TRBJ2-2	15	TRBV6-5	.	CASSYRRGNTGELFF	TGTGCCAGCAGTTACCGGCGGGGGAACACCGGGGAGCTGTTTTTT
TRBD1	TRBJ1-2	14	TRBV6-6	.	CASSQPYRGQGYTF	TGTGCCAGCAGTCAACCGTACAGGGGGCAAGGCTACACCTTC
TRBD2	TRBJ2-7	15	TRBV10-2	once	CASSGASGRLYEQYF	TGCGCCAGCAGTGGGGCTAGCGGGAGGTTGTACGAGCAGTACTTC
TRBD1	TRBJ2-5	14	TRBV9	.	CASSDRTGQETQYF	TGTGCCAGCAGCGACCGGACAGGACAAGAGACCCAGTACTTC
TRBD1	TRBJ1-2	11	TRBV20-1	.	CSARTGLGYTF	TGCAGTGCACGGACAGGGCTTGGCTACACCTTC
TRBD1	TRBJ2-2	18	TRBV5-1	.	CASSVGYPGQGSAGELFF	TGCGCCAGCAGCGTAGGATACCCGGGACAGGGTTCGGCCGGGGAGCTGTTTTTT
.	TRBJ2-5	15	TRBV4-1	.	CASSQEYPNRETQYF	TGCGCCAGCAGCCAAGAGTACCCAAACCGGGAGACCCAGTACTTC
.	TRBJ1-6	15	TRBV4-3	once	CASSQEYRYNSPLHF	TGCGCCAGCAGCCAAGAATACAGGTATAATTCACCCCTCCACTTT
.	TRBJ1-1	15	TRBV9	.	CASSVAAGVNTEAFF	TGTGCCAGCAGCGTAGCAGCGGGGGTGAACACTGAAGCTTTCTTT
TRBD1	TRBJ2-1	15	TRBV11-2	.	CASSSAGQGMDEQFF	TGTGCCAGCAGCTCCGCTGGACAGGGGATGGATGAGCAGTTCTTC